One and the same sample provided the 26 T cell receptor beta chains below, sequenced in a study of blood T cell repertoires in COVID-19. Generated by immunoSEQ multiplex PCR, the TCRdb table keeps only in-frame clones and is missing some. In the table there are around 46,000 clones, around four fifths of which are singletons. Input material: peripheral blood. The receptors derive from a man aged 35 to 55 with acute or convalescent COVID-19.

V gene TRBV11-1 combines with J gene TRBJ2-3; 11 bases align to TRBD1. The CDR3 totals 15 residues. CDR1 and CDR2 (germline): SGHAT, FQDESV (reference sequence). Trimming at V came to 5 bases and at J to 2 bases, leaving 3 bases not matched to a gene. The CDR3 loop reads CASSQDRGPTDTQYF. The CDR3 DNA reads TGTGCCAGCAGCCAGGACAGGGGGCCCACAGATACGCAGTATTTT.

This chain connects TRBV7-9 to TRBJ1-2, with D possibly being TRBD1 (6 bases). Germline values: CDR1 SEHNR, CDR2 FQNEAQ (reference sequence). The CDR3 extends over 14 amino acids. V was pared by 1 base and J by 5 bases, with 11 bases between. The CDR3 protein is CASSLGQGLYGYTF. The CDR3 coding sequence is TGTGCCAGCAGCTTAGGCCAGGGGTTATATGGCTACACCTTC.

The chain is built from TRBV19 and TRBJ1-1; no reliable D call. CDR3 length: 14 residues. Trimming cost V 0 bases and J 9 bases, with 14 bases left between them. Germline V gene lookup returns CDR1 LNHDA and CDR2 SQIVND (reference sequence). The CDR3: CASSIDAQEGQAFF. CDR3 sequence (DNA): TGTGCCAGTAGTATAGATGCCCAAGAGGGCCAAGCTTTCTTT.

This clone has just a few counts. The chain links TRBV9 to TRBJ2-7; 7 bases fit TRBD2. The CDR3 spans 17 residues. The trim removed 0 bases at V and 6 bases at J, leaving 15 bases unmatched. CDR1 is SGDLS and CDR2 is YYNGEE in the germline V gene. CDR3 coding DNA: TGTGCCAGCAGCGTAGACCTTGGGGACTACACCACAGGCGAGCAGTACTTC. It specifies CASSVDLGDYTTGEQYF.

V and J are TRBV15 and TRBJ2-2; 7 nucleotides line up with TRBD2. Looked up from germline, CDR1 is LNHNV and CDR2 is YYDKDF (reference sequence). The V segment lost 1 base and the J segment 4 bases; nucleotides outside the gene matches: 12. The length of the CDR3 is 18 residues. The CDR3 protein is CATSRAGFRGELTGELFF. CDR3 in DNA: TGTGCCACCAGCAGAGCAGGCTTTCGGGGGGAACTCACCGGGGAGCTGTTTTTT.

This chain joins TRBV11-2 and TRBJ1-6; TRBD1 might be the D (6 bases). CDR3 length equals 16 residues. Germline V gives CDR1 SGHAT, CDR2 FQNNGV. V shed 4 bases and J shed 7 bases, with 17 bases lying between them. The CDR3 spells CASSSRGGLGNSPLHF. The CDR3 region has the DNA TGTGCCAGCAGCTCCAGGGGTGGTCTGGGCAATTCACCCCTCCACTTT.

The V gene is TRBV6-4, the J gene TRBJ2-2; maybe TRBD2 (6 bases). Trimming took off 4 bases at V and 1 base at J, with 19 bases between the two ends. The CDR3 covers 18 residues. Germline lookup yields CDR1 MRHNA and CDR2 SNTAGT. The chain's CDR3 is CASSGQSSGELNTGELFF. CDR3 coding DNA: TGTGCCAGCAGTGGCCAGAGTTCGGGGGAACTGAACACCGGGGAGCTGTTTTTT.

The chain uses TRBV3-1 (or the pseudogene TRBV3-2) and TRBJ1-2, with D perhaps TRBD1 (5 bases). The CDR3 runs 15 residues. The V end lost 0 bases, the J end lost 7 bases, and 15 bases lay between the germline ends. Germline CDR1 LGHDT, CDR2 YNNKEL (reference sequence). DNA of the CDR3: TGTGCCAGCAGCCAAGATGGCGCCTACGGGGGTGGCTACACCTTC. Translated, it gives CASSQDGAYGGGYTF.

This chain joins TRBV5-6 and TRBJ2-3, with D perhaps TRBD2 (6 bases). Deletions cut 3 bases from V and 6 bases from J, with 20 bases between. CDR3 size: 16 residues. Per the germline V gene, CDR1 is SGHDT and CDR2 is YYEEEE. This CDR3 reads CASSSYRRLARDTQYF. The CDR3 coding sequence is TGTGCCAGCAGCTCCTACCGCCGTCTAGCGCGTGATACGCAGTATTTT.

The rearrangement links TRBV2 to TRBJ2-3; TRBD1 agrees at 9 bases. The CDR3 is made up of 16 amino acids. Looked up from germline, CDR1 is SNHLY and CDR2 is FYNNEI. V lost 7 bases to trimming and J lost 6 bases; unmatched junction nucleotides: 14. CDR3 in amino acids: CASKRLWTGAPDTQYF. The CDR3 DNA sequence: TGTGCCAGCAAAAGGCTATGGACAGGGGCACCCGATACGCAGTATTTT.

The chain joins TRBV6-4 to TRBJ2-1, with D perhaps TRBD2 (6 bases). The V gene's germline CDR1 is MRHNA and CDR2 SNTAGT. CDR3 length equals 15 residues. With 4 bases removed from V and 5 bases from J, the gap between germline ends came to 15 bases. The CDR3 protein is CASSVEGSGHNEQFF. The CDR3, as DNA: TGTGCCAGCAGTGTGGAGGGTTCGGGCCACAATGAGCAGTTCTTC.

This chain links TRBV9 with TRBJ1-5; the D is unclear. Trimming took off 7 bases at V and 2 bases at J, with 13 bases between the two ends. From germline, CDR1 is SGDLS and CDR2 YYNGEE. The CDR3 totals 14 residues. The chain's CDR3 is CASGKDGGNQPQHF. For the CDR3, the DNA is TGTGCCAGCGGAAAAGACGGGGGCAATCAGCCCCAGCATTTT.

V gene TRBV5-1 combines with J gene TRBJ2-7, with D possibly being TRBD1 (6 bases). Per germline, CDR1 SGHRS and CDR2 YFSETQ. Trimming pared 4 bases from V and 0 bases from J, leaving 17 bases between. The CDR3 contains 16 residues. In DNA form, the CDR3 reads TGCGCCAGCAGCCCCAATCCCGACAGGACCTCCTACGAGCAGTACTTC. Translating it yields CASSPNPDRTSYEQYF.

The V and J genes are TRBV7-9 and TRBJ2-3; 7 bases align to TRBD2. J gave up 4 bases and V 5 bases, and 3 bases lay outside the gene matches. This CDR3 is built from 13 residues. CDR1 and CDR2 from the germline V gene are SEHNR and FQNEAQ (reference sequence). CDR3: CASSVGGADTQYF. Here the CDR3 DNA reads TGTGCCAGCAGCGTGGGGGGGGCAGATACGCAGTATTTT.

CDR3 sequence reads: CASSLMGSGGADTQYF. Here the CDR3 DNA reads TGTGCCAGCAGCTTAATGGGTAGCGGGGGGGCAGATACGCAGTATTTT. This chain uses TRBV7-3 with TRBJ2-3; 11 positions agree with TRBD2. Looked up from germline, CDR1 is SGHTA and CDR2 is FQGTGA. This CDR3 region has 16 residues. Trimming removed 1 base from V and 4 bases from J; junction bases left unmatched: 4.

This rearrangement joins TRBV30 to TRBJ2-7; TRBD1 agrees at 9 bases. Germline trimming cut 1 base from V and 2 bases from J; bases unmatched to any gene: 6. Germline-derived CDR1 and CDR2 are GTSNPN and SVGIG (reference sequence). The CDR3 is 15 residues long. CDR3 sequence (DNA): TGTGCCTGGAGTGGACTGGGACAGGGTACCTACGAGCAGTACTTC. This codes for CAWSGLGQGTYEQYF.

This clone was seen a few times. The rearrangement joins TRBV5-1 to TRBJ1-5; a weak D match, TRBD1 (6 bases). Trimming removed 4 bases from V and 3 bases from J, with 11 bases in between. This CDR3 spans 14 amino acids. CDR1 SGHRS and CDR2 YFSETQ come from the germline V gene. The CDR3 coding sequence is TGCGCCAGCAGCCCTGGACAGACCAATCAGCCCCAGCATTTT. Translation: CASSPGQTNQPQHF. The full variable domain, its missing parts supplied by reference TRBV5-1 and TRBJ1-5, is KAGVTQTPRYLIKTRGQQVTLSCSPISGHRSVSWYQQTPGQGLQFLFEYFSETQRNKGNFPGRFSGRQFSNSRSEMNVSTLELGDSALYLCASSPGQTNQPQHFGDGTRLSIL.

This chain joins TRBV18 and TRBJ2-1, with unresolved D. CDR1 is KGHSH and CDR2 is LQKENI in the germline V gene. The CDR3 runs 17 residues. V was clipped by 3 bases and J by 5 bases, with 20 bases between them. The chain's CDR3 is CASSPPKSDALDNEQFF. The CDR3 coding sequence is TGTGCCAGCTCACCTCCCAAAAGCGACGCATTAGACAATGAGCAGTTCTTC.

The genes are TRBV5-1 and TRBJ1-1, with 8 bases that match TRBD1. The CDR3 has 14 residues. V lost 4 bases and J lost 3; bases outside the gene matches: 5. The germline CDR1 and CDR2 sequences are SGHRS and YFSETQ. CDR3 nucleotide sequence: TGCGCCAGCAGCCCGGACAGGGTTGACACTGAAGCTTTCTTT. Protein sequence: CASSPDRVDTEAFF.

This clone has a single count. This chain connects TRBV19 to TRBJ2-1; TRBD2 matches at 11 bases. The ends lost 4 bases at V and 4 bases at J; junction bases unmatched: 6. This CDR3 is 16 amino acids long. The germline V gene has CDR1 LNHDA and CDR2 SQIVND (reference sequence). Written as DNA, the CDR3 is TGTGCCAGTAGTACCGCGGGACTAGCGGAATACAATGAGCAGTTCTTC. It specifies CASSTAGLAEYNEQFF.

Worth noting for this clone: Different DNA sequences within this sample yield the same CDR3. This chain links TRBV4-1 with TRBJ1-4; TRBD1 might be the D (5 bases). Trimming took off 0 bases at V and 5 bases at J, with 19 bases between the two ends. Germline lookup yields CDR1 MGHRA and CDR2 YSYEKL. CDR3 size: 18 residues. The DNA for the CDR3 is TGCGCCAGCAGCCAAGAGCGTCTGTTGGGGGGAGACAATGAAAAACTGTTTTTT. Its protein product is CASSQERLLGGDNEKLFF.

The V call is TRBV6-6, the J call TRBJ1-2, with 7 bases matching TRBD1. The CDR3 extends over 16 amino acids. The V gene's germline CDR1 is MNHNY and CDR2 SVGAGI (reference sequence). J lost 6 bases, V lost 7 bases, and 17 bases had no gene match. The DNA of the CDR3 is TGTGCCAGCACATTAACAGGGGCCGGCTATCGCGATGGCTACACCTTC. It codes for CASTLTGAGYRDGYTF.

The gene calls are TRBV4-1 and TRBJ1-4; tentatively, D is TRBD1 (6 bases). CDR3 length equals 13 residues. Trimming stripped 1 base from V and 8 bases from J, with 8 bases between. From germline, CDR1 is MGHRA and CDR2 YSYEKL. The chain's CDR3 is CASSQARGEKLFF. CDR3 DNA: TGCGCCAGCAGCCAAGCCAGGGGCGAAAAACTGTTTTTT.

The gene calls are TRBV18 and TRBJ1-1; maybe TRBD1 (5 bases). The CDR3 loop spans 14 amino acids. Germline loops: CDR1 KGHSH, CDR2 LQKENI. Trimming shortened V by 3 bases and J by 7 bases, and 15 bases separated the two germline ends. DNA of the CDR3: TGTGCCAGCTCACCCCGGCAGGGTACAAGTGAAGCTTTCTTT. It specifies CASSPRQGTSEAFF.

The J gene is TRBJ2-1, the V gene TRBV19, with a possible D match to TRBD1 (5 bases). CDR1 and CDR2 (germline): LNHDA, SQIVND (reference sequence). Trimming removed 7 bases from V and 2 bases from J, with 12 bases in between. CDR3 length: 14 amino acids. CDR3 residues: CASTVGHTYNEQFF. In DNA, the CDR3 is TGTGCCAGTACCGTCGGACATACCTACAATGAGCAGTTCTTC.

The chain carries TRBV7-7 and TRBJ2-3; the D is unclear. Trimming left V 3 bases short and J 1 base short, with 5 bases between. The germline gives CDR1 SSHAT, CDR2 FNYEAQ (reference sequence). This CDR3 has 13 residues. DNA for the CDR3: TGTGCCAGCAGCTTTCCGGGCACAGATACGCAGTATTTT. Protein product: CASSFPGTDTQYF.